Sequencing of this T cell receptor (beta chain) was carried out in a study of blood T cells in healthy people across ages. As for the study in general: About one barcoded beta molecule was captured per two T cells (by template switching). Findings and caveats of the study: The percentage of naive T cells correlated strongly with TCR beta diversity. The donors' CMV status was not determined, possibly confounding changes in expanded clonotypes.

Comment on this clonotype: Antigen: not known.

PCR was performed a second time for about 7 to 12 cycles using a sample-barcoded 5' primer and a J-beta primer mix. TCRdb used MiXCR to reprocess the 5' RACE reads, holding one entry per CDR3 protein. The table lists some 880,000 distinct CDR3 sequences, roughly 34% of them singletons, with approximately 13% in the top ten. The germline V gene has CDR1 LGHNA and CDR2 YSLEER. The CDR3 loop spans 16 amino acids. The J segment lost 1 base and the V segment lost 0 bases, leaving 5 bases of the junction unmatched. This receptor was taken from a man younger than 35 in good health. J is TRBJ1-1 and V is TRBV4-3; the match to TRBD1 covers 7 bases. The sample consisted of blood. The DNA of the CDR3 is TGCGCCAGCAGCCAAGAGGGGGCAGGGGGGAACACTGAAGCTTTCTTT. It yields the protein CASSQEGAGGNTEAFF.